This T cell receptor beta chain was retrieved from a study of T cells in Graves' hyperthyroidism and ophthalmopathy. A remark on this clonotype: The antigen is undetermined.

This CDR3 is built from 16 residues. V trimming: 0 bases; J trimming: 2 bases; junction bases outside the gene matches: 3. Germline assignment: CDR1 SGHVS and CDR2 FNYEAQ. The study's findings and limits: Among thyroid clonotypes expanded above 0.001, most also appeared in blood.

Amplification targeted TCR beta CDR3 regions from RNA transcripts. Primed by the HTBI set, a first-round RT-PCR was run on the TCR CDR3. One entry per CDR3 protein results from TCRdb running MiXCR on the multiplex PCR reads. This sample has 550,000 to 600,000 distinct CDR3 sequences, with 13% to 15% found just once. Ophthalmopathy patients all had a Clinical Activity Score of at least 3, a NOSPECS grade of at least 4 and disease under 3 months old. The sequence was obtained from a woman between 18 and 30 years old with Graves' ophthalmopathy. The chain links TRBV7-6 to TRBJ2-7; TRBD2 matches 11 bases. The specimen was blood. In nucleotides, the CDR3 is TGTGCCAGCAGCTTAGCAGGGACTAGCGGACCCTACGAGCAGTACTTC. Translating it yields CASSLAGTSGPYEQYF.